In this sample, the clone carrying this T cell receptor beta chain turned up a few times. The record originates from a study of spatial heterogeneity in lung cancer. Trimming took off 0 bases at V and 5 bases at J, with 15 bases between the two ends. CDR1 and CDR2 from the germline V gene are SGHRS and YFSETQ. The CDR3 length is 15 residues. TCRdb reprocessed the 5' RACE reads via MiXCR and lists one record per CDR3 protein. The table lists some 110,000 distinct CDR3 sequences, approximately 12% of them singletons. The time point is: blood at routine non-recurrence follow-up after resection. Whole RNA was taken from tumor, nontumor lung or frozen PBMC; it was then sequenced unsorted.

The specimen was PBMCs, collected at follow-up. This receptor was obtained from a male donor with early-stage non-small cell lung cancer. The chain recombines TRBV5-1 with TRBJ2-7; a possible D gene is TRBD2 (6 bases). The CDR3, as DNA: TGCGCCAGCAGCTTGGTGGGGGGAGGTTTGAACGAGCAGTACTTC. It specifies CASSLVGGGLNEQYF. Full variable domain (missing parts from reference TRBV5-1 and TRBJ2-7): KAGVTQTPRYLIKTRGQQVTLSCSPISGHRSVSWYQQTPGQGLQFLFEYFSETQRNKGNFPGRFSGRQFSNSRSEMNVSTLELGDSALYLCASSLVGGGLNEQYFGPGTRLTVT.